This T cell receptor beta chain was sequenced during a study of control samples from healthy donors and cancer patients. Sequencing was performed with immunoSEQ multiplex PCR; in TCRdb, only in-frame clones are kept and a portion is missing. The repertoire has over 150,000 clones, over 85% of them found once; the top ten carry around 6.2%. This clonotype originated in a man in his forties or fifties in good health. Sequencing was done on a sample of blood.

This chain's CDR3 is CASSPDSNLYNEQFF. The CDR3 DNA is TGTGCCAGCAGCCCGGACTCTAACCTATACAATGAGCAGTTCTTC. This rearrangement joins TRBV11-3 to TRBJ2-1; D possibly corresponds to TRBD2 (5 bases). The CDR3 loop spans 15 amino acids. Germline CDR1 is SGHNT and CDR2 is YENEEA. Trimming stripped 5 bases from V and 4 bases from J, with 15 bases between.